This is a list of T cell receptor beta chains from one sample in a study of cytomegalovirus exposure and HLA in healthy donors. Assay: immunoSEQ multiplex PCR; the TCRdb copy retains only in-frame clones and omits some. Of 63,000 or so clones in the sample, about 75% were seen once. What was sequenced was PBMCs. These receptors were collected from a woman in her 30s in good health and CMV-seropositive. The CDR3 runs from the conserved cysteine through the conserved F or W. Each record gives: V gene, J gene, D gene, clone size, CDR3 protein, CDR3 DNA. A D gene is named only where the DNA matches it firmly. Expanded clones are given a class, and other clones once, few, many or no size at all.

TRBV4-2,TRBJ2-2,TRBD2,-,CASSQDPGRAAGELFF,TGTGCCAGCAGCCAAGATCCTGGGAGGGCCGCCGGGGAGCTGTTTTTT
TRBV27,TRBJ1-2,-,-,CASSLFGGVEYGYTF,TGTGCCAGCAGTTTATTCGGGGGGGTAGAGTATGGCTACACCTTC
TRBV28,TRBJ2-7,TRBD1,-,CASSYSGTGGKRGSYEQYF,TGTGCCAGCAGTTATTCCGGGACAGGGGGAAAAAGGGGCTCCTACGAGCAGTACTTC
TRBV7-2,TRBJ1-1,-,-,CASSPSWAMNTEAFF,TGTGCCAGCAGCCCCTCATGGGCCATGAACACTGAAGCTTTCTTT
TRBV7-3,TRBJ2-1,-,-,CASSLTSGSCEQFF,TGTGCCAGCAGCTTAACGTCGGGAAGTTGTGAGCAGTTCTTC
TRBV7-9,TRBJ2-7,TRBD1,few,CASSVRRDRVAEQYF,TGTGCCAGCAGCGTACGCCGGGACAGGGTGGCCGAGCAGTACTTC
TRBV10-3,TRBJ2-7,-,few,CAISGGTYEQYF,TGTGCCATCAGCGGAGGAACCTACGAGCAGTACTTC
TRBV7-3,TRBJ2-3,TRBD2,-,CASSLGAGRTDTQYF,TGTGCCAGCAGCTTAGGAGCGGGGCGGACAGATACGCAGTATTTT
TRBV11-2,TRBJ1-2,TRBD1,-,CASSPMTGTDYGYTF,TGTGCCAGCAGCCCGATGACAGGGACGGACTATGGCTACACCTTC
TRBV13,TRBJ2-2,TRBD2,-,CASSSETSGDNTGELFF,TGTGCCAGCAGCTCCGAAACTAGCGGGGATAACACCGGGGAGCTGTTTTTT
TRBV27,TRBJ2-7,-,-,CASSLRRSYEQYF,TGTGCCAGCAGTTTGAGGAGGTCCTACGAGCAGTACTTC
TRBV28,TRBJ2-2,-,few,CASSLATDTGELFF,TGTGCCAGCAGTCTGGCGACAGACACCGGGGAGCTGTTTTTT
TRBV9,TRBJ2-5,TRBD2,many,CASSVSLAGGETQYF,TGTGCCAGCAGCGTATCGCTAGCGGGAGGTGAGACCCAGTACTTC
TRBV2,TRBJ2-2,-,-,CASSFGSPGELFF,TGTGCCAGCAGTTTCGGGAGCCCCGGGGAGCTGTTTTTT
TRBV15,TRBJ2-7,TRBD2,-,CATSSLSGASGPLEQYF,TGTGCCACCAGCAGTCTCTCGGGGGCTAGCGGGCCGTTAGAGCAGTACTTC
TRBV2,TRBJ2-1,-,-,CASFRDSRSYNEQFF,TGTGCCAGCTTCCGGGACTCCCGCTCCTACAATGAGCAGTTCTTC
TRBV7-8,TRBJ2-1,TRBD2,-,CASSLDPSGRTEQFF,TGTGCCAGCAGCTTAGATCCTAGCGGGAGGACTGAGCAGTTCTTC
TRBV6-5,TRBJ2-7,TRBD2,few,CASRRLAESYEQYF,TGTGCCAGCAGGCGACTAGCGGAGTCCTACGAGCAGTACTTC
TRBV13,TRBJ2-7,TRBD1,-,CASSSGTGRRGQYF,TGTGCCAGCAGCTCCGGGACAGGGAGACGAGGGCAGTACTTC
TRBV10-3,TRBJ2-7,-,-,CATAGQNYEQYF,TGTGCCACCGCGGGGCAGAACTACGAGCAGTACTTC
TRBV2,TRBJ1-2,-,-,CASTLGGQANYGYTF,TGTGCCAGCACCCTGGGAGGGCAGGCCAACTATGGCTACACCTTC
TRBV10-3,TRBJ2-7,TRBD2,-,CAISGASGSYEQYF,TGTGCCATCAGTGGGGCTAGCGGAAGCTACGAGCAGTACTTC
TRBV28,TRBJ2-7,TRBD2,-,CASSFPPGWGGLSSYEQYF,TGTGCCAGCAGTTTTCCGCCAGGATGGGGGGGATTGAGCTCCTACGAGCAGTACTTC
TRBV7-2,TRBJ1-1,TRBD1,-,CASSFTTGYSTEAFF,TGTGCCAGCAGCTTTACGACAGGGTACAGCACTGAAGCTTTCTTT
TRBV9,TRBJ2-2,TRBD2,-,CASSVEGLAGGNTGELFF,TGTGCCAGCAGCGTAGAGGGGCTAGCGGGAGGGAACACCGGGGAGCTGTTTTTT
TRBV6-1,TRBJ2-2,TRBD2,-,CASSGSQLAANTGELFF,TGTGCCAGCAGTGGAAGCCAACTAGCGGCCAACACCGGGGAGCTGTTTTTT
TRBV9,TRBJ2-5,-,-,CASSVTDSQETQYF,TGTGCCAGCAGCGTCACGGACAGTCAAGAGACCCAGTACTTC
TRBV7-8,TRBJ2-2,TRBD2,-,CASSYHRTSGRAGELFF,TGTGCCAGCAGCTACCATCGGACTAGCGGGAGAGCCGGGGAGCTGTTTTTT
TRBV14,TRBJ2-4,-,-,CASSQDARQRNIQYF,TGTGCCAGCAGCCAAGATGCTCGACAGAGAAACATTCAGTACTTC
TRBV2,TRBJ1-1,-,few,CATHREKNTEAFF,TGTGCCACCCACAGGGAGAAGAACACTGAAGCTTTCTTT
TRBV9,TRBJ2-1,TRBD2,-,CASSVGAGGRDEQFF,TGTGCCAGCAGCGTAGGAGCGGGAGGGCGCGATGAGCAGTTCTTC
TRBV28,TRBJ2-2,-,-,CASSPPGWRGTGELFF,TGTGCCAGCAGTCCCCCGGGATGGCGGGGCACCGGGGAGCTGTTTTTT
TRBV10-3,TRBJ2-3,-,-,CAISGADTQYF,TGTGCCATCAGCGGAGCAGATACGCAGTATTTT
TRBV2,TRBJ2-5,-,-,CASSDRGGETQYF,TGTGCCAGCAGTGACAGGGGTGGGGAGACCCAGTACTTC
TRBV27,TRBJ1-5,-,-,CASSTGNQPQHF,TGTGCCAGCAGTACGGGCAATCAGCCCCAGCATTTT
TRBV4-3,TRBJ2-7,-,-,CASSQALDSYYEQYF,TGCGCCAGCAGCCAAGCCCTAGACAGCTACTACGAGCAGTACTTC
TRBV4-2,TRBJ2-2,TRBD2,-,CASSQDIGAGANTGELFF,TGTGCCAGCAGCCAAGACATAGGAGCGGGGGCGAACACCGGGGAGCTGTTTTTT
TRBV18,TRBJ2-7,TRBD2,once,CASSPLAGEGSEQYF,TGTGCCAGCTCACCCCTAGCGGGAGAAGGATCCGAGCAGTACTTC
TRBV11-2,TRBJ2-7,-,-,CASSLTGYYEQYF,TGTGCCAGCAGCCTCACAGGTTACTACGAGCAGTACTTC
TRBV28,TRBJ2-7,TRBD2,-,CASSSGTSGLSFYEQYF,TGTGCCAGCAGTTCCGGGACTAGCGGGCTTTCCTTCTACGAGCAGTACTTC
TRBV7-9,TRBJ1-1,-,few,CASSSNRDLLTEAFF,TGTGCCAGCAGCTCCAACAGGGACCTACTCACTGAAGCTTTCTTT
TRBV7-7,TRBJ2-3,-,-,CASSPGRVPGDTQYF,TGTGCTAGCAGCCCAGGCAGAGTGCCTGGAGATACGCAGTATTTT
TRBV6-6,TRBJ1-1,-,-,CASRPGTNTEAFF,TGTGCCAGCAGACCAGGGACTAACACTGAAGCTTTCTTT
TRBV27,TRBJ2-5,TRBD2,-,CASSLGGRIGRETQYF,TGTGCCAGCAGTTTAGGCGGGAGAATAGGGAGGGAGACCCAGTACTTC
TRBV4-3,TRBJ2-3,TRBD1,-,CASSQSQGIGQGAPDTQYF,TGCGCCAGCAGCCAGTCACAAGGGATAGGACAGGGTGCCCCAGATACGCAGTATTTT
TRBV29-1,TRBJ1-1,TRBD1,-,CSGRDRDWTTEAFF,TGCAGCGGCCGGGACAGGGATTGGACCACTGAAGCTTTCTTT
TRBV15,TRBJ1-4,-,-,CATSREGVAGREKLFF,TGTGCCACCAGCAGAGAGGGGGTAGCGGGGAGAGAAAAACTGTTTTTT
TRBV7-9,TRBJ2-1,TRBD2,-,CASSHLGLAGIYNEQFF,TGTGCCAGCAGCCATCTGGGGCTAGCGGGAATCTACAATGAGCAGTTCTTC
TRBV7-9,TRBJ1-1,TRBD1,-,CASRYTGAGEAFF,TGTGCCAGCAGATACACAGGGGCGGGTGAAGCTTTCTTT
TRBV9,TRBJ2-5,-,-,CASSVLTGETQYF,TGTGCCAGCAGCGTACTAACGGGAGAGACCCAGTACTTC